This T cell receptor (beta chain) was recovered during a study of human T cells and chemical hapten exposure. Points from the study as a whole: No alteration of TCRs above 1 in 1000 frequency was seen with DPC sensitization.

Germline values: CDR1 SGHTA, CDR2 FQGNSA. Trimming removed 3 bases from V and 5 bases from J; junction bases left unmatched: 7. The CDR3 totals 16 residues. Many counts were recorded for this clonotype. Its specificity is not known. Time point noted: pre-sensitization, week 0. Treatment reported: therapeutic diphenylcyclopropenone sensitization with weekly scalp DPC. TCRdb processed the RACE reads anew with MiXCR; each CDR3 protein has one entry. The repertoire holds 60,000 to 70,000 distinct CDR3 sequences, with roughly 9.7% as singletons. The clonotype originates from a woman between 50 and 59 years old with alopecia areata. Some clones in this sample may be carry-over from other donors' samples. The sample here was whole blood, taken in connection with sensitization to the hapten diphenylcyclopropenone (DPC). This chain joins TRBV7-2 and TRBJ2-1; 10 bases align to TRBD2. The CDR3 here is CASSFERTSGDNEQFF. The CDR3 DNA reads TGTGCCAGCAGCTTCGAACGGACTAGCGGAGACAATGAGCAGTTCTTC.